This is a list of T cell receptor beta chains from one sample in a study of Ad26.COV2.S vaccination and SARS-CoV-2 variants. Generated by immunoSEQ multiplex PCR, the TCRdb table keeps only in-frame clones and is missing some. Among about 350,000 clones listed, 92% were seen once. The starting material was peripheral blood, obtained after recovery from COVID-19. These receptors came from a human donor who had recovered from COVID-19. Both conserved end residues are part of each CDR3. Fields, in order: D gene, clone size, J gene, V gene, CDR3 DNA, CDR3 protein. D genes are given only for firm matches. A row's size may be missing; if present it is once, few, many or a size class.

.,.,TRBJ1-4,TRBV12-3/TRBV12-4,TGTGCCAGCAGTTTTAATAACGGGGAAAAACTGTTTTTT,CASSFNNGEKLFF
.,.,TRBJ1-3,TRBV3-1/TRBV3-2,TGTGCCAGCAGCCGAAAAGAAACAGGGACCGTATATTTT,CASSRKETGTVYF
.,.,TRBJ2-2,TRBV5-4,TGTGCCAGCAGCTTAAACAGTTTGAACACCGGGGAGCTGTTTTTT,CASSLNSLNTGELFF
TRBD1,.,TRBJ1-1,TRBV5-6,TGTGCCAGCAGGCGGACAGGGGGAATGAACACTGAAGCTTTCTTT,CASRRTGGMNTEAFF
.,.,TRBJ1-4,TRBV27,TGTGCCAGCAGTTTGGGGGGGGCGCGAGGTGAAAAACTGTTTTTT,CASSLGGARGEKLFF
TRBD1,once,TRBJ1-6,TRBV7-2,TGTGCCAGCAGCTCCGGACAGGGGGTAACACCCCTCCACTTT,CASSSGQGVTPLHF
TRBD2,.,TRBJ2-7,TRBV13,TGTGCCAGCAGTCCGGGACTACTAGAAGGGGAGCAGTACTTC,CASSPGLLEGEQYF
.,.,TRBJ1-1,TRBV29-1,TGCAGCGTGGTGCCGGTCAGGGCTTTCTTT,CSVVPVRAFF
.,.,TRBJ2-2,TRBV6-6,TGTGCCAGCAGTACCATCCGGGGTGGCGGGGAGCTGTTTTTT,CASSTIRGGGELFF
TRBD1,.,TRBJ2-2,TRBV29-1,TGCAGCGCAACAGGGGGCAACACCGGGGAGCTGTTTTTT,CSATGGNTGELFF
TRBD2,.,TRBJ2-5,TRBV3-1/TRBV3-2,TGTGCCAGCAGCCAATTGTTGGGCGGGGGGGCGGAGACCCAGTACTTC,CASSQLLGGGAETQYF
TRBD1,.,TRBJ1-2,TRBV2,TGTGCCAGCAGGGGGGGGACAGACTTTTATGGCTACACCTTC,CASRGGTDFYGYTF
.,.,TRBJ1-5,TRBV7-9,TGTGCCAGCAGTCCCACAGGCTCGGGGCGGGAGCCCCAGCATTTT,CASSPTGSGREPQHF
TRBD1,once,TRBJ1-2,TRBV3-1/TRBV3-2,TGTGCCAGCAGCCAAGTTTCAGGGGGCTGGGAGGGCTACACCTTC,CASSQVSGGWEGYTF
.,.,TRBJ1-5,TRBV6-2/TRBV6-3,TGTGCCAGCAGTTACTCGGAGGGGCCGGTCAGGAATCAGCCCCAGCATTTT,CASSYSEGPVRNQPQHF
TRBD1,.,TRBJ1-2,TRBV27,TGTGCCAGCAGGGGACAGGGCCATGGCTACACCTTC,CASRGQGHGYTF
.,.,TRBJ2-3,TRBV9,TGTGCCAGCAGCGTAGTAGGTCAGAGTAAGACAGATACGCAGTATTTT,CASSVVGQSKTDTQYF
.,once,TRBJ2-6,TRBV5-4,TGTGCCAGCAGACTAGGCGGAGGGAGCTCTGGGGCCAACGTCCTGACTTTC,CASRLGGGSSGANVLTF
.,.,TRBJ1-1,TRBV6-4,TGTGCCAGCAGTGAGAAAGGGATTGGCACTGAAGCTTTCTTT,CASSEKGIGTEAFF
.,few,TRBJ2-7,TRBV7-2,TGTGCCAGCAGCGACAGGTATGAGCAGTACTTC,CASSDRYEQYF
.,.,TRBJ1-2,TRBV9,TGTGCCAGCAGCCCCTTGGGAGGGAACTATGGCTACACCTTC,CASSPLGGNYGYTF
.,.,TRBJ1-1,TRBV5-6,TGTGCCAGCAGCTTGGAACCGAACACTGAAGCTTTCTTT,CASSLEPNTEAFF
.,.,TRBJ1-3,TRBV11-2,TGTGCCAGCAGCCAGGACAGCCGCTCTGGAAACACCATATATTTT,CASSQDSRSGNTIYF
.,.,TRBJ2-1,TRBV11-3,TGTGCCAGCAGCCCCTATAGGGACTACAATGAGCAGTTCTTC,CASSPYRDYNEQFF
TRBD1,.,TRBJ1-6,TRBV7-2,TGTGCCAGCAGCGGAAACAGGGGTTCACCCCTCCACTTT,CASSGNRGSPLHF
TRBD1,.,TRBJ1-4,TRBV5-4,TGTGCCAGCAGAGAAGCCGGGACAGGGTATGAAAAACTGTTTTTT,CASREAGTGYEKLFF
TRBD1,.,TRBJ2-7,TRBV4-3,TGCGCCAGCAGCCCTGGGGACAGTCCCTACGAGCAGTACTTC,CASSPGDSPYEQYF
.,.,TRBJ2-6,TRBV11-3,TGTGCCAGCAGCTTAGGGGGATCTGGGGCCAACGTCCTGACTTTC,CASSLGGSGANVLTF
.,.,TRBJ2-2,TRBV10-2,TGCGCCAGCAGTGAGGTGGGGGACACCGGGGAGCTGTTTTTT,CASSEVGDTGELFF
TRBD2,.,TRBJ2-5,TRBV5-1,TGCGCCAGCAGCCCCGCTAGCGGGGGGGAGGAAGAGACCCAGTACTTC,CASSPASGGEEETQYF
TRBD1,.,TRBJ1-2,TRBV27,TGTGCCAGCTCATCTCCTTATCGGGACAGGGATGGCTACACCTTC,CASSSPYRDRDGYTF
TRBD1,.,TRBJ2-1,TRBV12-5,TGTGCTAGTGGTTTGGTTGTATGGGGACAGGGAACGTACAATGAGCAGTTCTTC,CASGLVVWGQGTYNEQFF
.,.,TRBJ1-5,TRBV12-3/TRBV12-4,TGTGCCAGCAGTTTCGGCAATCAGCCCCAGCATTTT,CASSFGNQPQHF
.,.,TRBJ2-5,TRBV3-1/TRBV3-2,TGTGCCAGCAGCCAAGACGTCGGGGGAGAGACCCAGTACTTC,CASSQDVGGETQYF
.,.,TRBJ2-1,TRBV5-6,TGTGCCAGCAGCTTGTCAACTGAGCAGTTCTTC,CASSLSTEQFF
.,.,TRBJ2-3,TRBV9,TGTGCCAGCAGCCCCAGGGGGGACTACACAGATACGCAGTATTTT,CASSPRGDYTDTQYF
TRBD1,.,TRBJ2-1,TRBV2,TGTGCCAGCAGACAAAATACCGGGACAGGGGTTTACAATGAGCAGTTCTTC,CASRQNTGTGVYNEQFF
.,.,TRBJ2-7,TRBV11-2,TGTGCCAGCAGCACCCGGCCATCCTCCTACGAGCAGTACTTC,CASSTRPSSYEQYF
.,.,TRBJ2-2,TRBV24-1,TGTGCCACCTCAGAACAGGGCGACGGGGAGCTGTTTTTT,CATSEQGDGELFF
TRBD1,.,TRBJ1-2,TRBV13,TGTGCCAGCAGCCGCCGGGACAGGGACTATGGCTACACCTTC,CASSRRDRDYGYTF
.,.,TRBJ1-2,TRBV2,TGTGCCAGCAGAGAACAGGGTTCTACTAACTATGGCTACACCTTC,CASREQGSTNYGYTF
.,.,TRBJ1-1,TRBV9,TGTGCCAGCAGCGCCCTAGGAAACACTGAAGCTTTCTTT,CASSALGNTEAFF
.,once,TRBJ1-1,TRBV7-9,TGTGCCAGCAGCTGGGCGGGCACTGAAGCTTTCTTT,CASSWAGTEAFF
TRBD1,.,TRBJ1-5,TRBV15,TGTGCCACCAGCAGAGATCCGAGGGGGCATCAGCCCCAGCATTTT,CATSRDPRGHQPQHF
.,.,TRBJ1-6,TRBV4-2,TGTGCCAGCAGCCAAGGTCGGGCAGACTCCCATACTTATAATTCACCCCTCCACTTT,CASSQGRADSHTYNSPLHF
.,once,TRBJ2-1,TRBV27,TGTGCCAGCAGTTGGGCCGTCGGGGGCAATGAGCAGTTCTTC,CASSWAVGGNEQFF
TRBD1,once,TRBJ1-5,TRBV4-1,TGCGCCAGCAGCCAAGATCAGGGGGTGAGGAATCAGCCCCAGCATTTT,CASSQDQGVRNQPQHF
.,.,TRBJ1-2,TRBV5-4,TGTGCCAGCAGCCTGGCGGGCAGGGTTGGTGGCTACACCTTC,CASSLAGRVGGYTF
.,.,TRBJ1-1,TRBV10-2,TGCGCCAGCAGTGAGCAGGGAGTAAACACTGAAGCTTTCTTT,CASSEQGVNTEAFF
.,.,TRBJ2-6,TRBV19,TGTGCCAGTAGTATTCGGGAGTTTGGTGGGGCCAACGTCCTGACTTTC,CASSIREFGGANVLTF
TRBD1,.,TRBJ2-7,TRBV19,TGTGCCAGTAGTATAGGGGCAGGGGGCACGTACGAGCAGTACTTC,CASSIGAGGTYEQYF
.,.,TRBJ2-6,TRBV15,TGTGCCACCTCAGGGGGGGAACCCTCTGGGGCCAACGTCCTGACTTTC,CATSGGEPSGANVLTF
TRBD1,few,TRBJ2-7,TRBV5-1,TGCGCCAGCAGCTGGGGACAGGGCGGCGAGCAGTACTTC,CASSWGQGGEQYF
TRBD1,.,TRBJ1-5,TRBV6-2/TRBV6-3,TGTGCCAGCAGTGAGGGACAGGTACCCAATCAGCCCCAGCATTTT,CASSEGQVPNQPQHF
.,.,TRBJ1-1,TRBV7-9,TGTGCCAGCAGCCCGTTTGGGGGTGGATCCCTGAACACTGAAGCTTTCTTT,CASSPFGGGSLNTEAFF
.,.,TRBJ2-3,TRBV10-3,TGTGCCATCAGTGAAACAGGGATCACAGATACGCAGTATTTT,CAISETGITDTQYF